This section outlines one T cell receptor (beta chain) sequence together with its context. The data stem from a study of T-cell reconstitution after alpha-beta-depleted transplantation in children. Unique molecular identifiers were incorporated when the TCRbeta library was constructed. TCRdb called the PCR reads again in MiXCR, with one record for every CDR3 protein. The repertoire holds 350,000 to 500,000 distinct CDR3 sequences, with roughly two fifths as singletons. The CDR3 consists of 15 residues. V dropped 5 bases and J dropped 5; count of bases not matched to a gene: 8. Per the germline V gene, CDR1 is MGHRA and CDR2 is YSYEKL.

V is TRBV4-1 and J is TRBJ2-7; TRBD1 matches 11 bases. The source of this sequence is a girl aged 2-10 years with aplastic anemia, due to receive a stem cell transplant. Sample: PBMCs, taken before TCRalphabeta/CD19-depleted stem cell transplant. CDR3 in amino acids: CASSSPGQGDNEQYF. DNA for the CDR3: TGCGCCAGCAGCTCACCGGGACAGGGGGACAACGAGCAGTACTTC.